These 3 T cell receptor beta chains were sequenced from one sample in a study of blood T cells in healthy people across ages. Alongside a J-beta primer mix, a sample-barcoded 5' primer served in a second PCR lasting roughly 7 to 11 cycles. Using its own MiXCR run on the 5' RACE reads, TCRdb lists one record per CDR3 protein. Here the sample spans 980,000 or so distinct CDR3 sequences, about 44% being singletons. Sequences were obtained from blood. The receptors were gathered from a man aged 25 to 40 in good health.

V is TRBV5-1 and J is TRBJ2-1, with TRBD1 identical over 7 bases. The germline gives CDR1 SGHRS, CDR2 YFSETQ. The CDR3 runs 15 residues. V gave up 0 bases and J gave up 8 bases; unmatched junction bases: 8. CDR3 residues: CASSLAATGRYEQFF. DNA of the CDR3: TGCGCCAGCAGCTTGGCCGCGACAGGGCGTTATGAGCAGTTCTTC. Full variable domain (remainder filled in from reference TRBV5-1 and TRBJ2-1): KAGVTQTPRYLIKTRGQQVTLSCSPISGHRSVSWYQQTPGQGLQFLFEYFSETQRNKGNFPGRFSGRQFSNSRSEMNVSTLELGDSALYLCASSLAATGRYEQFFGPGTRLTVL.

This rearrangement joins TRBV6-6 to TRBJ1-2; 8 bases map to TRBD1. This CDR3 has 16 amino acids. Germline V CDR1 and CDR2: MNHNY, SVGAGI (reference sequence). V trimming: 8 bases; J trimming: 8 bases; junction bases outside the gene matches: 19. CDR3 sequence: CASAMDRAMNSGGYTF. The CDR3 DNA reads TGTGCCAGCGCTATGGACAGGGCTATGAATTCGGGAGGCTACACCTTC.

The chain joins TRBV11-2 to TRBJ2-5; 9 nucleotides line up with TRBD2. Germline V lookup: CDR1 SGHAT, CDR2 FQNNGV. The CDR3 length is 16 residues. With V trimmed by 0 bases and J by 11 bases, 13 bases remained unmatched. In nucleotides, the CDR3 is TGTGCCAGCAGCTTAGATCTGACTAGCGGCAACAATGAGCAGTACTTC. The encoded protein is CASSLDLTSGNNEQYF.